These 11 T cell receptor beta chains share one sample of origin, sequenced in a study of T cells in narcolepsy. Sequencing was performed with immunoSEQ multiplex PCR; in TCRdb, only in-frame clones are kept and a portion is missing. Here the sample spans some 16,000 clones, 72% being singletons. Source material: CD45RA- memory CD8+ T cells from PBMCs. The receptors come from a human donor with narcolepsy.

The J gene is TRBJ2-2, the V gene TRBV5-6; 8 bases are a match to TRBD1. There are 16 residues in the CDR3. Losses at the gene ends were 2 bases for V and 3 bases for J; bases not matched to a gene: 6. The germline CDR1 and CDR2 sequences are SGHDT and YYEEEE. CDR3 nucleotide sequence: TGTGCCAGCAGCTTTAAGGTGACAGGGGACACCGGGGAGCTGTTTTTT. Translating gives CASSFKVTGDTGELFF.

The rearrangement joins TRBV19 to TRBJ2-7, with D possibly TRBD2 on 6 matching bases. The CDR3 has 14 residues. CDR1 is LNHDA, CDR2 SQIVND, per germline (reference sequence). V shed 1 base and J shed 5 bases, with 12 bases lying between them. This CDR3 is CASSIAGDLHEQYF. CDR3 nucleotide sequence: TGTGCCAGTAGTATAGCGGGAGACCTACACGAGCAGTACTTC.

This chain joins TRBV4-1 and TRBJ2-7; no firm D call. CDR3 length equals 15 residues. V was shortened by 1 base and J by 4 bases, with 14 bases between the two germline ends. Germline-derived CDR1 and CDR2 are MGHRA and YSYEKL. CDR3 residues: CASSQVREGRYEQYF. CDR3 in DNA: TGCGCCAGCAGCCAAGTTCGAGAAGGACGGTACGAGCAGTACTTC.

The CDR3 protein is CASSAPGTANTGELFF. The CDR3, as DNA: TGTGCCAGCAGCGCACCCGGGACAGCTAACACCGGGGAGCTGTTTTTT. The chain employs TRBV9 and TRBJ2-2, with 7 bases identical to TRBD1. The germline gives CDR1 SGDLS, CDR2 YYNGEE. The ends lost 3 bases at V and 2 bases at J; junction bases unmatched: 7. This CDR3 comprises 16 residues.

A note on this clone: One end of the junction varies from germline; a read error may be responsible. The chain is built from TRBV29-1 and TRBJ2-7, with 11 bases fitting TRBD2. CDR3 length equals 14 residues. The germline gives CDR1 SQVTM, CDR2 ANQGSEA. CDR3 sequence (DNA): TGCAGCGTTGAGACTAGCGGGGCCTCCTACGAGCGGTACTTC. This encodes CSVETSGASYERYF.

CDR3 sequence: CASSHTPGSNTEAFF. DNA for the CDR3: TGCGCCAGCAGCCACACCCCGGGTTCGAACACTGAAGCTTTCTTT. The chain carries TRBV4-1 and TRBJ1-1; D remains unclear. The CDR3 is made up of 15 amino acids. Trimming pared 3 bases from V and 1 base from J, leaving 12 bases between. The germline CDR1 and CDR2 sequences are MGHRA and YSYEKL.

In its sample, this clone was seen a few times. V and J are TRBV4-1 and TRBJ1-1; 8 bases fit TRBD1. Germline V gene lookup returns CDR1 MGHRA and CDR2 YSYEKL. J lost 4 bases, V lost 4 bases, and 11 bases had no gene match. There are 16 residues in the CDR3. CDR3 DNA sequence: TGCGCCAGCAGCCCTATTGTGGACAGGGTGGGCACTGAAGCTTTCTTT. Protein: CASSPIVDRVGTEAFF.

This chain uses TRBV5-1 with TRBJ1-1; D not certain. In germline, CDR1 is SGHRS, CDR2 YFSETQ. V dropped 0 bases and J dropped 4 bases, with 13 bases sitting between them. The CDR3 contains 15 residues. The CDR3 nucleotides read TGCGCCAGCAGCTTGGCCGTAAACACGGGCACTGAAGCTTTCTTT. Protein: CASSLAVNTGTEAFF.

V usage is TRBV10-3 and J usage is TRBJ1-2, with a possible D match to TRBD1 (6 bases). The CDR3 extends over 15 amino acids. V was clipped by 3 bases and J by 1 base, with 12 bases between them. In germline, CDR1 is ENHRY, CDR2 SYGVKD. The CDR3 DNA follows: TGTGCCATCAGTGACTTAACAGGGCTTAACTATGGCTACACCTTC. This translates into CAISDLTGLNYGYTF.

This clone was observed a few times. This chain links TRBV7-9 with TRBJ2-3; 12 nucleotides line up with TRBD2. V shed 5 bases and J 0 bases; nucleotides not matched to a gene: 3. The CDR3 loop spans 16 amino acids. The V gene's germline CDR1 is SEHNR and CDR2 FQNEAQ (reference sequence). CDR3 DNA sequence: TGTGCCAGCAGCGCCGGGACTAGCGGGAGCACAGATACGCAGTATTTT. It encodes CASSAGTSGSTDTQYF.

Judged by abundance, this clone is medium-sized (0.01 to 0.1%). The CDR3 sequence: CASTEGALSPLHF. In DNA, the CDR3 is TGTGCCAGCACTGAGGGGGCTTTGTCACCCCTCCACTTT. This chain uses TRBV7-9 with TRBJ1-6; 7 bases fit TRBD1. The ends lost 7 bases at V and 10 bases at J; junction bases unmatched: 7. The CDR3 is made up of 13 amino acids. The germline CDR1 and CDR2 sequences are SEHNR and FQNEAQ (reference sequence).